One and the same sample provided the 15 T cell receptor beta chains below, sequenced in a study of T cells in women clearing cervical HPV infection. TCRdb's copy holds only in-frame clones and misses some; the assay was immunoSEQ multiplex PCR. This table holds 35,000 to 45,000 clones. Sequenced input: blood buffy coat. The receptors derive from a woman between 18 and 70 years old with a cervical HPV16 infection that either progressed to CIN3+ or cleared (not recorded which).

Comment on this clone: The sequenced fragment ends 3 residues before the CDR3 boundary, so the rest is inferred from the germline J gene. The chain has TRBV7-8 and TRBJ2-7; 7 bases fit TRBD1. CDR3 length: 14 residues. The germline V gene encodes CDR1 SGHVS and CDR2 FQNEAQ. V dropped 3 bases and J dropped 0; count of bases not matched to a gene: 2. CDR3 sequence reads: CASSFTGVSYEQYF. Partial CDR3 DNA: TGTGCCAGCAGCTTTACAGGGGTCTCCTACGAG.

On this clone: The CDR3 end is not reached by the read, which stops 3 residues before it; the germline J gene fills it in. The rearrangement joins TRBV7-6 to TRBJ2-1, with 9 bases aligning to TRBD2. V gave up 3 bases and J gave up 7 bases; unmatched junction bases: 7. CDR1 is SGHVS, CDR2 FNYEAQ, per germline. CDR3 length: 15 residues. Partial CDR3 DNA: TGTGCCAGCAGCTTTGCGGGGGGGCGGAGGAATGAG. Translated, it gives CASSFAGGRRNE. The entire CDR3 sequence reads CASSFAGGRRNEQFF.

Notes on this clone: The read ends 3 residues shy of where the CDR3 ends; the end is completed using the germline J gene. The V and J genes are TRBV19 and TRBJ2-5; D gene ambiguous. This CDR3 is 13 amino acids long. CDR1 and CDR2 (germline): LNHDA, SQIVND (reference sequence). With 5 bases removed from V and 5 bases from J, the gap between germline ends came to 12 bases. CDR3: CASSPRRLETQYF. The CDR3 DNA, read in part, is TGTGCCAGTAGTCCCCGAAGGTTGGAGACC.

Notes on this clone: The CDR3 end falls 3 residues outside the read, so it is completed with the germline J gene. The chain recombines TRBV5-5 with TRBJ1-4; D ambiguous. The ends were cut back, 7 bases at V and 5 bases at J, with 9 bases in the middle. CDR1 and CDR2 (germline): SGHKS, YYEKEE (reference sequence). CDR3 length: 12 amino acids. CDR3 amino acids: CASQLWNEKLFF. Partial CDR3 DNA: TGTGCCAGCCAACTCTGGAATGAAAAA.

A word on this clone: The read is 3 residues too short to cover the CDR3 end, so that end is filled in from the germline J gene. The chain joins TRBV4-1 to TRBJ1-3; D is ambiguous. CDR3 length: 15 amino acids. Per germline, CDR1 MGHRA and CDR2 YSYEKL. The V and J ends lost 2 bases and 9 bases respectively, with 17 bases between them. The CDR3 bases that were read are TGCGCCAGCAGCCAAAAGGGAACGGATCGGGGCACC. Translation: CASSQKGTDRGT. The full CDR3 protein reads CASSQKGTDRGTIYF.

As for this clone: The sequenced fragment ends 3 residues before the CDR3 boundary, so the rest is inferred from the germline J gene. V gene TRBV19 combines with J gene TRBJ2-4; 10 nucleotides line up with TRBD1. The CDR3 length is 15 residues. Germline V gene data show CDR1 as LNHDA and CDR2 as SQIVND (reference sequence). CDR3 DNA, as far as it was read: TGTGCCAGTAGTGAAGGGACAGGGGCGTCAGGGGCT. Its protein is CASSEGTGASGA. From start to end, the CDR3 is CASSEGTGASGAQYF.

In the case of this clone: Sequencing ends 3 residues short of the CDR3 end; the germline J gene provides the rest. The chain uses TRBV19 and TRBJ2-7, with a tentative D call TRBD1 (8 bases). Trimming took 5 bases from V and 0 from J, leaving 20 bases between them. The CDR3 covers 17 residues. Germline CDR1 LNHDA, CDR2 SQIVND (reference sequence). This CDR3 is CASSPAQGAGASYEQYF. The covered CDR3 bases are TGTGCCAGTAGTCCAGCTCAGGGGGCGGGGGCCTCCTACGAG. Full variable domain (outside the CDR3, taken from reference TRBV19 and TRBJ2-7): DGGITQSPKYLFRKEGQNVTLSCEQNLNHDAMYWYRQDPGQGLRLIYYSQIVNDFQKGDIAEGYSVSREKKESFPLTVTSAQKNPTAFYLCASSPAQGAGASYEQYFGPGTRLTVT.

Note on this clone: The CDR3 extends 3 residues past the end of the read, so its final part is completed from the germline J gene. V gene TRBV19 combines with J gene TRBJ1-1; D is unresolved. The CDR3 has 14 residues. V was trimmed by 5 bases and J by 0 bases, leaving 10 bases between them. Germline CDR1 is LNHDA and CDR2 is SQIVND (reference sequence). The chain's CDR3 is CASSPLVVNTEAFF. CDR3 DNA (partial): TGTGCCAGTAGTCCACTGGTGGTGAACACTGAA.

Notes on this clone: The read ends 3 residues shy of where the CDR3 ends; the end is completed using the germline J gene. V is TRBV7-9 and J is TRBJ2-7, with 8 bases that match TRBD1. From germline, CDR1 is SEHNR and CDR2 FQNEAQ (reference sequence). This CDR3 region has 15 residues. V lost 5 bases to trimming and J lost 3 bases; unmatched junction nucleotides: 9. Incomplete CDR3 DNA: TGTGCCAGCAGCGCGGTGACAGGGGATAGCTACGAG. Translated, it gives CASSAVTGDSYE. The complete CDR3 sequence is CASSAVTGDSYEQYF. The full variable domain, its missing parts supplied by reference TRBV7-9 and TRBJ2-7, is DTGVSQNPRHKITKRGQNVTFRCDPISEHNRLYWYRQTLGQGPEFLTYFQNEAQLEKSRLLSDRFSAERPKGSFSTLEIQRTEQGDSAMYLCASSAVTGDSYEQYFGPGTRLTVT.

The sequenced CDR3 bases are TGTGCCAGCTCAACCGCCAGGAGCACCCTCGACAATGAG. Translating gives CASSTARSTLDNE. The full-length CDR3 reads as CASSTARSTLDNEQFF. The chain has TRBV18 and TRBJ2-1; D ambiguous. The CDR3 end is not reached by the read, which stops 3 residues before it; the germline J gene fills it in. CDR3 size: 16 residues. The germline gives CDR1 KGHSH, CDR2 LQKENI. Trimming took 5 bases from V and 5 from J, leaving 19 bases between them.

Comment on this clone: The CDR3 extends 3 residues past the end of the read, so its final part is completed from the germline J gene. The genes are TRBV20-1 and TRBJ1-5, with TRBD1 identical over 8 bases. V lost 6 bases, J lost 4 bases, and 11 bases stayed unmatched. The CDR3 contains 15 residues. Germline V CDR1 and CDR2: DFQATT, SNEGSKA (reference sequence). CDR3 DNA (partial): TGCAGTGCAGCACCCGGGACAGGATTTAATCAGCCC. Translating gives CSAAPGTGFNQP. The full CDR3 protein reads CSAAPGTGFNQPQHF.

About this clone: The read terminates 3 residues before the CDR3 end, so the remaining end is supplied by the germline J gene. The genes are TRBV14 and TRBJ1-4; TRBD1 aligns across 10 bases. Germline V lookup: CDR1 SGHDN, CDR2 FVKESK. The length of the CDR3 is 15 residues. J lost 6 bases, V lost 3 bases, and 4 bases had no gene match. CDR3 bases read: TGTGCCAGCAGCCAGACGACAGGGGGCCATGAAAAA. It codes for CASSQTTGGHEK. The CDR3 as a whole reads CASSQTTGGHEKLFF.

Comments on this clone: Read coverage stops 3 residues before the CDR3 terminus; the germline J gene supplies the remainder. This sequence joins TRBV19 and TRBJ2-5; D is possibly TRBD2 (5 bases). Germline CDR1 and CDR2: LNHDA and SQIVND (reference sequence). Between the trimmed V and J ends, which lost 5 bases and 2 bases, there was a span of 15 bases. The CDR3 spans 15 residues. CDR3 DNA (partial): TGTGCCAGTAGTCGGGGATCCCTCCCTCAAGAGACC. Its translation: CASSRGSLPQET. The complete CDR3 sequence is CASSRGSLPQETQYF.

In regard to this clone: Sequencing ends 3 residues short of the CDR3 end; the germline J gene provides the rest. This chain joins TRBV13 and TRBJ1-4; possibly TRBD1 for D (6 bases). The CDR3 covers 15 residues. CDR1 PRHDT and CDR2 FYEKMQ come from the germline V gene (reference sequence). V was shortened by 3 bases and J by 0 bases, with 8 bases between the two germline ends. CDR3: CASSFRTATNEKLFF. The DNA read from the CDR3 is TGTGCCAGCAGCTTCCGGACAGCAACTAATGAAAAA.

On this clone: Read data end 3 residues before the CDR3 end; the end is taken from the germline J gene. This chain links TRBV7-2 with TRBJ2-2, with TRBD1 identical over 7 bases. Germline assignment: CDR1 SGHTA and CDR2 FQGNSA. The J segment lost 3 bases and the V segment lost 5 bases, leaving 3 bases of the junction unmatched. The CDR3 is 14 residues long. CDR3 amino acids: CASSRQGYTGELFF. CDR3 DNA (partial): TGTGCCAGCAGCCGACAGGGTTACACCGGGGAG. The variable domain in full, completed from reference TRBV7-2 and TRBJ2-2, reads GAGVSQSPSNKVTEKGKDVELRCDPISGHTALYWYRQSLGQGLEFLIYFQGNSAPDKSGLPSDRFSAERTGGSVSTLTIQRTQQEDSAVYLCASSRQGYTGELFFGEGSRLTVL.